This TCR beta chain was obtained from a study of blood T cell repertoires in COVID-19. Profiled with immunoSEQ multiplex PCR; TCRdb holds only in-frame clones, not every one. Of around 240,000 clones listed, around 87% are singletons. This CDR3 contains 18 residues. The germline CDR1 and CDR2 sequences are SGHAT and FQNNGV. V lost 4 bases to trimming and J lost 6 bases; unmatched junction nucleotides: 14. This chain connects TRBV11-2 to TRBJ2-2; 10 bases align to TRBD2. The sequencing sample was made of peripheral blood. This clonotype was obtained from a woman aged 25 to 39 who had recovered from COVID-19. The DNA of the CDR3 is TGTGCCAGCAGCTCCCGACGTAGCGGGGGGATTCGTGCCGGGGAGCTGTTTTTT. Translated, it gives CASSSRRSGGIRAGELFF.